Presented here are 26 T cell receptor beta chains from one specimen sequenced in a study of neurological immune-mediated disorders. One entry per CDR3 protein results from TCRdb running MiXCR on the 5' RACE reads. The profile shows more than 50,000 distinct CDR3 sequences, 3% to 4% of them singletons. The specimen sequenced was PBMCs. These receptors all come from a woman between 55 and 75 years old with multiple sclerosis.

This clonotype appeared many times. The J gene is TRBJ2-5, the V gene TRBV20-1; 8 nucleotides agree with TRBD2. Per the germline V gene, CDR1 is DFQATT and CDR2 is SNEGSKA (reference sequence). J lost 3 bases, V lost 3 bases, and 3 bases had no gene match. The CDR3 covers 13 residues. Written as DNA, the CDR3 is TGCAGTGCTAGCGGAGCGGGAGAAGAGACCCAGTACTTC. This gives the protein CSASGAGEETQYF.

This clonotype was seen a handful of times. This sequence joins TRBV15 and TRBJ2-3; D might be TRBD1 (6 bases). This CDR3 comprises 16 residues. V lost 4 bases to trimming and J lost 4 bases, with 18 bases between them. Germline V gene lookup returns CDR1 LNHNV and CDR2 YYDKDF (reference sequence). The DNA of the CDR3 is TGTGCCACCAGCATACAGGGTGCCCCTGTGGCAGATACGCAGTATTTT. Its translation: CATSIQGAPVADTQYF.

This clonotype was counted at least ten times. The V gene is TRBV6-5, the J gene TRBJ2-1; TRBD2 matches 8 bases. The CDR3 runs to 14 residues. Germline values: CDR1 MNHEY, CDR2 SVGAGI. With V trimmed by 2 bases and J by 6 bases, 3 bases remained unmatched. CDR3: CASSYRGGANEQFF. The CDR3 nucleotides are TGTGCCAGCAGTTACCGGGGGGGAGCCAATGAGCAGTTCTTC.

This clonotype was seen repeatedly, ten times or more. The CDR3 nucleotides read TGCAGTGCTAGAGATGAGATCCACACCTTC. It codes for CSARDEIHTF. The chain has TRBV20-1 and TRBJ1-2; D remains unclear. V gave up 0 bases and J gave up 12 bases, with 8 bases separating them. The germline V gene has CDR1 DFQATT and CDR2 SNEGSKA (reference sequence). The CDR3 is 10 residues long.

This clonotype showed up many times. The chain has TRBV7-9 and TRBJ2-1; the D is unclear. CDR1 SEHNR and CDR2 FQNEAQ come from the germline V gene (reference sequence). This CDR3 contains 16 residues. The germline V and J ends were trimmed by 7 bases and 2 bases, with 18 bases remaining between them. CDR3 in amino acids: CASNPTYVRTYNEQFF. The CDR3 nucleotides are TGTGCCAGCAACCCGACATACGTGAGGACCTACAATGAGCAGTTCTTC. Full variable domain (remainder filled in from reference TRBV7-9 and TRBJ2-1): DTGVSQNPRHKITKRGQNVTFRCDPISEHNRLYWYRQTLGQGPEFLTYFQNEAQLEKSRLLSDRFSAERPKGSFSTLEIQRTEQGDSAMYLCASNPTYVRTYNEQFFGPGTRLTVL.

This clonotype was seen at least ten times. The chain has TRBV9 and TRBJ2-5; D may be TRBD1 (5 bases). V lost 0 bases and J 0 bases, leaving 12 bases between the germline ends. The CDR3 length is 16 residues. CDR1 is SGDLS and CDR2 is YYNGEE in the germline V gene. CDR3 bases: TGTGCCAGCAGCGTAGGCCAAACAGGTTACCAAGAGACCCAGTACTTC. It is translated as CASSVGQTGYQETQYF.

V is TRBV5-6 and J is TRBJ2-1; 8 bases align to TRBD2. V was pared by 5 bases and J by 0 bases, with 4 bases of the junction left unmatched. Germline lookup yields CDR1 SGHDT and CDR2 YYEEEE. CDR3 size: 15 residues. Written as DNA, the CDR3 is TGTGCCAGCAGTCCCGGGACTAGCTCCTACAATGAGCAGTTCTTC. It is translated as CASSPGTSSYNEQFF.

This clonotype was found many times. This chain uses TRBV20-1 with TRBJ2-1; 10 bases map to TRBD2. Germline V gene data show CDR1 as DFQATT and CDR2 as SNEGSKA (reference sequence). The CDR3 is 14 residues long. The V and J ends lost 5 bases and 9 bases, in that order; junction bases with no gene match: 10. CDR3 amino acids: CSASIAGGGREQFF. CDR3 DNA: TGCAGTGCTTCCATAGCGGGAGGCGGGCGTGAGCAGTTCTTC.

This clonotype occurred many times. This sequence joins TRBV5-1 and TRBJ1-4, with 7 bases fitting TRBD1. With 5 bases clipped from V and 0 bases from J, the junction kept 4 bases outside the gene matches. From germline, CDR1 is SGHRS and CDR2 YFSETQ. The CDR3 has 15 residues. The CDR3 here is CASSEGTATNEKLFF. Here the CDR3 DNA reads TGCGCCAGCAGTGAAGGGACAGCAACTAATGAAAAACTGTTTTTT.

This clonotype was counted at least ten times. V is TRBV5-1 and J is TRBJ2-7; either TRBD1 or TRBD2 may fit D (6 bases each). Trimming took off 0 bases at V and 5 bases at J, with 18 bases between the two ends. Per germline, CDR1 SGHRS and CDR2 YFSETQ. This CDR3 has 16 amino acids. The chain's CDR3 is CASSLESEGGFHEQYF. The CDR3 DNA reads as TGCGCCAGCAGCTTGGAGAGCGAAGGGGGGTTCCACGAGCAGTACTTC. Full variable domain (outside the CDR3, taken from reference TRBV5-1 and TRBJ2-7): KAGVTQTPRYLIKTRGQQVTLSCSPISGHRSVSWYQQTPGQGLQFLFEYFSETQRNKGNFPGRFSGRQFSNSRSEMNVSTLELGDSALYLCASSLESEGGFHEQYFGPGTRLTVT.

This clonotype was seen ten or more times. This chain connects TRBV20-1 to TRBJ2-7; 9 bases match TRBD2. CDR1 is DFQATT and CDR2 is SNEGSKA in the germline V gene (reference sequence). The CDR3 is 14 amino acids. V trimming: 1 base; J trimming: 2 bases; junction bases outside the gene matches: 3. The CDR3, as DNA: TGCAGTGCTAGAGTCTCTAGCGGGACCTACGAGCAGTACTTC. It encodes CSARVSSGTYEQYF.

There are many counts of this clonotype. CDR3 region: CASSLGGLAGTGELFF. The CDR3 DNA sequence: TGCGCCAGCAGCTTAGGAGGACTAGCGGGGACCGGGGAGCTGTTTTTT. The chain carries TRBV5-1 and TRBJ2-2, with 12 positions matching TRBD2. The CDR3 is 16 residues long. Per germline, CDR1 SGHRS and CDR2 YFSETQ. V lost 2 bases, J lost 5 bases, and 4 bases stayed unmatched.

This clonotype has at least ten counts. The rearrangement joins TRBV5-1 to TRBJ2-1; 16 bases line up with TRBD2. The CDR3 extends over 18 amino acids. Germline V lookup: CDR1 SGHRS, CDR2 YFSETQ. V lost 0 bases and J lost 10; bases outside the gene matches: 10. This CDR3 reads CASSLGSGTSGRAGEQFF. The CDR3 DNA follows: TGCGCCAGCAGCTTGGGGTCCGGGACTAGCGGGAGGGCCGGCGAGCAGTTCTTC.

This clonotype showed up many times. This chain uses TRBV7-8 with TRBJ1-1, with TRBD1 as a possible D gene (5 bases). Trimming pared 1 base from V and 3 bases from J, leaving 9 bases between. Germline V gene data show CDR1 as SGHVS and CDR2 as FQNEAQ. The CDR3 has 14 residues. The CDR3 reads CASSLEGTYTEAFF. The DNA of the CDR3 is TGTGCCAGCAGCTTAGAAGGGACCTACACTGAAGCTTTCTTT.

The sample holds many counts of this clonotype. A single base separates this from a much larger clone, so it may be a read error. The chain carries TRBV20-1 and TRBJ2-3; 9 positions match TRBD2. J gave up 1 base and V 1 base, and 3 bases lay outside the gene matches. The length of the CDR3 is 15 residues. The germline V gene has CDR1 DFQATT and CDR2 SNEGSKA (reference sequence). The CDR3 DNA is TGCAGTGCTAGAGGGGCTAGCGGGGGCACAGATACGCAGTATTTT. Translating it yields CSARGASGGTDTQYF.

This clonotype was seen many times. The rearrangement links TRBV7-3 to TRBJ2-2; D remains ambiguous. Germline CDR1 and CDR2: SGHTA and FQGTGA. The CDR3 spans 14 residues. Trimming took off 2 bases at V and 6 bases at J, with 10 bases between the two ends. The CDR3 protein is CASSLSQVAGELFF. The DNA of the CDR3 is TGTGCCAGCAGCTTATCCCAAGTTGCCGGGGAGCTGTTTTTT.

This clonotype came up many times. The chain joins TRBV4-3 to TRBJ2-1; maybe TRBD2 (6 bases). Trimming cost V 4 bases and J 5 bases, with 15 bases left between them. Germline assignment: CDR1 LGHNA and CDR2 YSLEER. The CDR3 loop spans 15 amino acids. The CDR3 loop reads CASSPTYPGDNEQFF. The CDR3 DNA follows: TGCGCCAGCAGCCCCACCTACCCGGGAGACAATGAGCAGTTCTTC.

This clonotype has ten or more counts. The V gene is TRBV29-1, the J gene TRBJ1-1; possible D gene TRBD1, 5 bases. From germline, CDR1 is SQVTM and CDR2 ANQGSEA. The CDR3 totals 12 residues. V lost 4 bases to trimming and J lost 3 bases, with 9 bases between them. The CDR3 sequence: CSVAGIYTEAFF. The CDR3 coding sequence is TGCAGCGTTGCAGGGATATACACTGAAGCTTTCTTT.

In this sample, this clonotype turned up a few times. V usage is TRBV10-3 and J usage is TRBJ1-6; tentatively, D is TRBD1 (5 bases). The germline V gene encodes CDR1 ENHRY and CDR2 SYGVKD. Trimming shortened V by 7 bases and J by 7 bases, and 17 bases separated the two germline ends. The CDR3 runs 15 residues. CDR3 sequence (DNA): TGTGCCATCAAAAGTAATCCGGGACCGAATTCACCCCTCCACTTT. This codes for CAIKSNPGPNSPLHF.

The sample holds many counts of this clonotype. V and J are TRBV5-1 and TRBJ2-1, with D unclear. This CDR3 contains 13 residues. Trimming removed 2 bases at V and 4 bases at J, with 7 bases between. Germline loops: CDR1 SGHRS, CDR2 YFSETQ. DNA for the CDR3: TGCGCCAGCAGCTTCGAACCTTACAATGAGCAGTTCTTC. This encodes CASSFEPYNEQFF.

This clonotype has a count of ten or more. This chain links TRBV6-1 with TRBJ2-7; 8 positions agree with TRBD1. Germline loops: CDR1 MNHNS, CDR2 SASEGT. V dropped 3 bases and J dropped 5; count of bases not matched to a gene: 6. The CDR3 extends over 14 amino acids. This CDR3 reads CASSEVRGHNEQYF. CDR3 coding DNA: TGTGCCAGCAGTGAGGTCAGGGGGCATAACGAGCAGTACTTC.

This clonotype was detected many times. The rearrangement joins TRBV28 to TRBJ1-1; tentatively, D is TRBD1 (5 bases). Germline loops: CDR1 MDHEN, CDR2 SYDVKM. The CDR3 runs to 13 residues. The germline V and J ends were trimmed by 6 bases and 9 bases, with 17 bases remaining between them. Here the CDR3 reads CASRPDSLGQAFF. CDR3 DNA: TGTGCCAGCAGACCGGACTCTTTGGGGCAAGCTTTCTTT.

Ten or more counts support this clonotype. The chain recombines TRBV20-1 with TRBJ2-7, with D possibly matching TRBD1 (6 bases). This CDR3 comprises 13 residues. With 2 bases removed from V and 4 bases from J, the gap between germline ends came to 12 bases. CDR1 DFQATT and CDR2 SNEGSKA come from the germline V gene (reference sequence). The DNA of the CDR3 is TGCAGTGCTAGAAATACAGGGCCATACGAGCAGTACTTC. As protein: CSARNTGPYEQYF.

This clonotype has a count of ten or more. The chain uses TRBV20-1 and TRBJ2-1; 8 bases are a match to TRBD1. This CDR3 region has 14 residues. Germline trimming cut 2 bases from V and 6 bases from J; bases unmatched to any gene: 6. Germline values: CDR1 DFQATT, CDR2 SNEGSKA (reference sequence). CDR3 bases: TGCAGTGCTAGACACCGGGACAGGCTCAATGAGCAGTTCTTC. Amino acids: CSARHRDRLNEQFF.

This clonotype was seen repeatedly, ten times or more. Here the CDR3 DNA reads TGCAGTGCTAGAGATCCCCTCAGGGAGAGAAGCAATCAGCCCCAGCATTTT. This encodes CSARDPLRERSNQPQHF. J is TRBJ1-5 and V is TRBV20-1; D is possibly TRBD1 (5 bases). Germline V lookup: CDR1 DFQATT, CDR2 SNEGSKA (reference sequence). Trimming cost V 0 bases and J 1 base, with 16 bases left between them. The CDR3 has 17 amino acids.

This clonotype came up many times. V and J are TRBV29-1 and TRBJ2-7, with D hard to call. Between the trimmed V and J ends, which lost 4 bases and 3 bases, there was a span of 7 bases. This CDR3 spans 11 amino acids. Germline V gene data show CDR1 as SQVTM and CDR2 as ANQGSEA. The CDR3 here is CSVVSHYEQYF. CDR3 nucleotides: TGCAGCGTTGTATCCCACTACGAGCAGTACTTC.